The 3 T cell receptor beta chains given below trace back to one sample, sequenced in a study of cytomegalovirus exposure and HLA in healthy donors. Assay: immunoSEQ multiplex PCR; the TCRdb copy retains only in-frame clones and omits some. The sample holds under 200,000 clones; approximately 89% are singletons and the top ten take 10%. The sequenced sample was PBMCs. The receptor source for this set is a woman aged 18 to 35 in good health and CMV-seropositive.

This chain links TRBV2 with TRBJ2-3; 15 nucleotides match TRBD2. J lost 15 bases, V lost 3 bases, and 7 bases had no gene match. The length of the CDR3 is 14 residues. From germline, CDR1 is SNHLY and CDR2 FYNNEI. CDR3 amino acids: CASSDGTSGRWGYF. CDR3 in DNA: TGTGCCAGCAGTGACGGGACTAGCGGGAGGTGGGGTTATTTT.

V and J are TRBV7-9 and TRBJ1-1; 8 bases align to TRBD1. Trimming at V came to 2 bases and at J to 11 bases, leaving 7 bases not matched to a gene. The CDR3 is 13 residues long. CDR1 and CDR2 from the germline V gene are SEHNR and FQNEAQ (reference sequence). In DNA, the CDR3 is TGTGCCAGCAGCTTATACGGACAGGGACGGGCTTTCTTT. Encoded protein: CASSLYGQGRAFF.

The chain is built from TRBV25-1 and TRBJ2-7; D might be TRBD1 (7 bases). Germline V gene data show CDR1 as MGHDK and CDR2 as SYGVNS. This CDR3 has 14 residues. V was clipped by 7 bases and J by 4 bases, with 17 bases between them. The DNA of the CDR3 is TGTGCCAGCATGTCAGGGGGGACGTTGTACGAGCAGTACTTC. Amino acids: CASMSGGTLYEQYF.